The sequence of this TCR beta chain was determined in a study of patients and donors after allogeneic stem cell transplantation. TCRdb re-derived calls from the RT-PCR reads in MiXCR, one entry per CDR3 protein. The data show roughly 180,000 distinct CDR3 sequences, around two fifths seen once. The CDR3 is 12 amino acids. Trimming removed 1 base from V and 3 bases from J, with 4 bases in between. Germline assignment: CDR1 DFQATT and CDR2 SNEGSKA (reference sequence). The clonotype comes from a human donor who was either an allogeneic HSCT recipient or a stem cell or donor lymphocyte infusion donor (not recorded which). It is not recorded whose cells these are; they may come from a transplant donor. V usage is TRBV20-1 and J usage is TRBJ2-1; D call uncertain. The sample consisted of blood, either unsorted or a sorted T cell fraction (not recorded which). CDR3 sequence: CSARGLYNEQFF. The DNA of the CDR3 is TGCAGTGCTAGAGGTCTCTACAATGAGCAGTTCTTC.